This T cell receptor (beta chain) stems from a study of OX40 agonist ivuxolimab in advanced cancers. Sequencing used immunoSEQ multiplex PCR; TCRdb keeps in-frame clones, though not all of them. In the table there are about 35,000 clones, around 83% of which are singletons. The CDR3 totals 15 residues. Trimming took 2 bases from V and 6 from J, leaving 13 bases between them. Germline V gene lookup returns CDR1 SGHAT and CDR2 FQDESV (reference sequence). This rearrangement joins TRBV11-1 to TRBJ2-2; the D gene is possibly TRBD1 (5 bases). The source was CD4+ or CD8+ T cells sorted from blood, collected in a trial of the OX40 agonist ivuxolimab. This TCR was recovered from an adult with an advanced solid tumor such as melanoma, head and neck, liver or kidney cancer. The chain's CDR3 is CASSLNLQVAGELFF. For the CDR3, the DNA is TGTGCCAGCAGCTTAAACCTACAGGTCGCCGGGGAGCTGTTTTTT.